A single sample gave rise to the 25 T cell receptor beta chains below, sequenced in a study of tumor and adjacent non-tumor tissue in lung cancer. Three rounds of nested PCR, following a modified ARM-PCR protocol, produced the TCRbeta library. TCRdb itself ran the multiplex PCR reads through MiXCR, one entry per CDR3 protein. Of some 77,000 distinct CDR3 sequences listed, under 70% are singletons. No cell sorting was done before RNA was extracted from the tissue. Sequenced input: lung tumor tissue. The receptors come from a woman in her 70s with non-small cell lung cancer.

Note on this clonotype: One junction end does not reproduce the germline sequence, and a read error may be involved. The chain recombines TRBV29-1 with TRBJ2-2; a possible D gene is TRBD2 (5 bases). This CDR3 has 15 amino acids. From germline, CDR1 is SQVTM and CDR2 ANQGSEA. DNA of the CDR3: TGCAGGACCCTTAGCAGCGTAGAGAGCACCGGGGAGTTGTTTTTT. It translates to CRTLSSVESTGELFF.

As to this clonotype: This sequence may be a read error, since a much larger clone differs from it by one base. The chain carries TRBV20-1 and TRBJ2-7, with D tentatively TRBD2 (5 bases). V was clipped by 6 bases and J by 2 bases, with 20 bases between them. This CDR3 has 15 amino acids. In germline, CDR1 is DFQATT, CDR2 SNEGSKA (reference sequence). CDR3 sequence (DNA): TGCAGTGCCGACCCGCGGGCAAAAGCCGCCTACGAGCAGTACTTC. Translation: CSADPRAKAAYEQYF.

With respect to this clonotype: This may stem from a read error, because a much larger clone lies one nucleotide away. The chain employs TRBV28 and TRBJ2-1, with 10 bases fitting TRBD1. Per the germline V gene, CDR1 is MDHEN and CDR2 is SYDVKM. The CDR3 runs to 14 residues. The CDR3 nucleotides read TGTGCCAGCATCTTGACAGGGGGCGGCGATGAGCAGTTATTC. It translates to CASILTGGGDEQLF.

As to this clonotype: A read error is possible here, since a much larger clone lies one base away. The rearrangement links TRBV20-1 to TRBJ2-7; 9 bases match TRBD2. J lost 3 bases, V lost 0 bases, and 12 bases had no gene match. This CDR3 contains 17 residues. The V gene's germline CDR1 is DFQATT and CDR2 SNEGSKA (reference sequence). CDR3 protein: CSARDLWGSGSVYEQYF. The CDR3 DNA is TGCAGTGCTAGAGATCTATGGGGTAGCGGGAGTGTCTACGAGCAGTACTTC.

The rearrangement links TRBV5-4 to TRBJ1-1, with 7 positions matching TRBD1. Germline CDR1 is SGHNT and CDR2 is YYREEE (reference sequence). CDR3 size: 13 residues. The CDR3 DNA reads as TGTGCTAGCGGCTTGGAAAAGGGGGCCGAAGCTTTCTTT. It translates to CASGLEKGAEAFF.

This clonotype was seen a handful of times. A clone one base away is much larger, so this may be a read error. The chain combines TRBV5-6 with TRBJ2-3, with D hard to call. The germline V gene has CDR1 SGHDT and CDR2 YYEEEE. CDR3 length: 13 amino acids. As DNA, the CDR3 is TGTGCCAGCAGCCCGACGCCGTCTGATACGCATTATTTT. It codes for CASSPTPSDTHYF.

Worth noting for this clonotype: Since no conserved phenylalanine or tryptophan closes the CDR3, a read error is the likely cause. V and J are TRBV11-2 and TRBJ2-1; a weak D match, TRBD2 (5 bases). The CDR3 runs to 15 residues. The germline gives CDR1 SGHAT, CDR2 FQNNGV. Between the trimmed V and J ends, which lost 5 bases and 5 bases, there was a span of 16 bases. The chain's CDR3 is CASSPWTSGNNEQFI. The CDR3 DNA is TGTGCCAGCAGCCCCTGGACCAGCGGTAACAATGAGCAGTTCATC.

This clonotype has a single count. V and J are TRBV10-3 and TRBJ2-7; TRBD2 matches 9 bases. V lost 6 bases and J lost 12; bases outside the gene matches: 24. The CDR3 length is 17 residues. Germline values: CDR1 ENHRY, CDR2 SYGVKD. The CDR3 is CAIRTGELAGVPYERYF. Written as DNA, the CDR3 is TGTGCCATCAGGACGGGGGAACTAGCGGGTGTTCCCTACGAGAGGTACTTC.

As for this clonotype: Its ends do not fully match the called genes, so a read error is possible. The chain's CDR3 is CASTRAGGPRNEQPF. The DNA of the CDR3 is TGTGCCAGCACCCGGGCGGGAGGGCCTCGGAATGAGCAGCCCTTC. The chain combines TRBV12-3 or TRBV12-4 with TRBJ2-1, with 9 bases matching TRBD2. CDR3 size: 15 residues.

There are many counts of this clonotype. The chain links TRBV29-1 to TRBJ2-5; 8 nucleotides match TRBD2. Germline CDR1 reads SQVTM; CDR2 reads ANQGSEA. After removal of 4 bases from V and 0 bases from J, the junction contained 7 bases not matched to a gene. CDR3 length equals 15 residues. The DNA for the CDR3 is TGCAGCGTTGTATCGGCTAGCGGGTACCAAGAGACCCAGTACTTC. It encodes CSVVSASGYQETQYF.

The sample holds many counts of this clonotype. J is TRBJ1-2 and V is TRBV20-1; 7 bases agree with TRBD1. This CDR3 is built from 14 residues. Germline V gene data show CDR1 as DFQATT and CDR2 as SNEGSKA (reference sequence). The V and J ends lost 5 bases and 1 base, in that order; junction bases with no gene match: 7. The CDR3 protein is CSAVRDSINYGYTF. The CDR3, as DNA: TGCAGTGCTGTCCGGGACAGTATTAACTATGGCTACACCTTC.

This clonotype is deemed medium-sized. This chain joins TRBV29-1 and TRBJ1-1; D ambiguous. CDR1 is SQVTM, CDR2 ANQGSEA, per germline. V was pared by 2 bases and J by 1 base, with 2 bases between. The CDR3 sequence is 11 residues long. In nucleotides, the CDR3 is TGCAGCGTTGAATGGAACACTGAAGCTTTCTTT. It specifies CSVEWNTEAFF. The whole variable domain, filled in from reference TRBV29-1 and TRBJ1-1, reads SAVISQKPSRDICQRGTSLTIQCQVDSQVTMMFWYRQQPGQSLTLIATANQGSEATYESGFVIDKFPISRPNLTFSTLTVSNMSPEDSSIYLCSVEWNTEAFFGQGTRLTVV.

Only a few counts were recorded for this clonotype. A much larger clone differs from this one at a single base, so this may be a read error. The V gene is TRBV5-1, the J gene TRBJ2-2, with D tentatively TRBD1 (5 bases). From germline, CDR1 is SGHRS and CDR2 YFSETQ. The V gene lost 4 bases and the J gene lost 3 bases, with 13 bases spanning the gap. The CDR3 runs 15 residues. CDR3 nucleotides: TGCGCCAGCAGCACTGAACAGGACCACACCGGGGAGCTGTTTTTT. Amino acids: CASSTEQDHTGELFF.

The chain uses TRBV29-1 and TRBJ2-1; weak D call: TRBD1 (5 bases). Looked up from germline, CDR1 is SQVTM and CDR2 is ANQGSEA. The CDR3 totals 13 residues. Trimming cost V 6 bases and J 10 bases, with 19 bases left between them. CDR3 nucleotide sequence: TGCAGCGTAAAACTGCAGGACATAAAAGAGCAGTTCTTC. It codes for CSVKLQDIKEQFF.

A word on this clonotype: A much larger clone lies a single base off, so this may be a read error. The chain has TRBV20-1 and TRBJ2-2; weak D call: TRBD2 (5 bases). Germline assignment: CDR1 DFQATT and CDR2 SNEGSKA (reference sequence). V was clipped by 2 bases and J by 0 bases, with 16 bases between them. The CDR3 spans 17 residues. In DNA, the CDR3 is TGCAGTGCTAGATCCTGGACTTCTCTTCCGAACACCGGGGAGCTGTTTTTT. It is translated as CSARSWTSLPNTGELFF.

This clonotype was seen more than once but under ten times. This rearrangement joins TRBV11-2 to TRBJ2-7, with 8 positions matching TRBD1. The CDR3 runs 17 residues. V gave up 3 bases and J gave up 4 bases; unmatched junction bases: 14. CDR1 and CDR2 from the germline V gene are SGHAT and FQNNGV. Here the CDR3 DNA reads TGTGCCAGCAGCTTGACCGATCAGGGGGCGGATTGGTACGAGCAGTACTTC. Its protein is CASSLTDQGADWYEQYF.

This clonotype has a single count. A much larger clone lies a single base off, so this may be a read error. The chain uses TRBV11-2 and TRBJ2-2; 10 nucleotides agree with TRBD2. Germline loops: CDR1 SGHAT, CDR2 FQNNGV. This CDR3 region has 16 residues. The CDR3 sequence: CVSSLTSGIVTGELFF. The CDR3 DNA is TGTGTCAGCAGCTTAACTAGCGGGATCGTTACCGGGGAGCTGTTTTTT. Looking up the rest from reference TRBV11-2 and TRBJ2-2 gives the full variable domain: EAGVAQSPRYKIIEKRQSVAFWCNPISGHATLYWYQQILGQGPKLLIQFQNNGVVDDSQLPKDRFSAERLKGVDSTLKIQPAKLEDSAVYLCVSSLTSGIVTGELFFGEGSRLTVL.

As regards this clonotype: Germline and junction disagree at one end, which may indicate a read error. The chain links TRBV6-6 to TRBJ2-5, with 10 nucleotides matching TRBD2. The CDR3 consists of 15 residues. Germline V gene sequence: CDR1 MNHNY, CDR2 SVGAGI (reference sequence). The CDR3 sequence is CASSFLGLAMETQYF. The CDR3 DNA reads TGTGCCAGTAGTTTCTTGGGACTAGCGATGGAGACCCAGTACTTC.

The chain couples TRBV5-1 to TRBJ2-4; D is unresolved. The DNA end is more similar to TRBJ2-1, so the J call may be wrong. The CDR3 totals 13 residues. Germline V gives CDR1 SGHRS, CDR2 YFSETQ. The CDR3: CGRWRVAKNIQFF. In DNA form, the CDR3 reads TGCGGAAGGTGGCGAGTAGCCAAAAACATTCAGTTCTTC.

V gene TRBV30 combines with J gene TRBJ2-1, with TRBD2 matching over 9 bases. The CDR3 totals 14 residues. In germline, CDR1 is GTSNPN, CDR2 SVGIG (reference sequence). Here the CDR3 reads CAWHLAGARNEQFF. DNA of the CDR3: TGTGCTTGGCACTTAGCGGGAGCCCGAAATGAGCAGTTCTTC.

There are a few counts of this clonotype. A much larger clone lies a single base off, so this may be a read error. V is TRBV28 and J is TRBJ1-1; D gene uncertain. The CDR3 extends over 12 amino acids. Germline lookup yields CDR1 MDHEN and CDR2 SYDVKM. CDR3 sequence: CVSSGPNTEAFF. In DNA form, the CDR3 reads TGTGTCAGCAGTGGACCGAACACTGAAGCTTTCTTT.

This clonotype was detected many times. The V and J genes are TRBV28 and TRBJ2-7; no definite D call. The CDR3 totals 12 residues. Trimming removed 3 bases at V and 2 bases at J, with 5 bases between. The germline V gene encodes CDR1 MDHEN and CDR2 SYDVKM. CDR3 in amino acids: CASSFVTYEQYF. CDR3 sequence (DNA): TGTGCCAGCAGTTTCGTTACCTACGAGCAGTACTTC. The full variable domain, in which reference TRBV28 and TRBJ2-7 provide the parts outside the CDR3, is DVKVTQSSRYLVKRTGEKVFLECVQDMDHENMFWYRQDPGLGLRLIYFSYDVKMKEKGDIPEGYSVSREKKERFSLILESASTNQTSMYLCASSFVTYEQYFGPGTRLTVT.

V gene TRBV13 combines with J gene TRBJ2-1; D is perhaps TRBD2 (5 bases). Germline V gives CDR1 PRHDT, CDR2 FYEKMQ (reference sequence). The CDR3 spans 14 residues. The V and J ends lost 6 bases and 8 bases respectively, with 17 bases between them. The CDR3: CASSLSGGWDEQFF. CDR3 coding DNA: TGTGCCAGCAGTCTTTCGGGCGGGTGGGATGAGCAGTTCTTC.

As for this clonotype: A much bigger clone sits one base away, suggesting this may be a read error. The gene calls are TRBV28 and TRBJ1-1; unclear D gene. Germline-derived CDR1 and CDR2 are MDHEN and SYDVKM. There are 13 residues in the CDR3. The CDR3 DNA reads as TGTCCCAGCAGTTTGACACAGAACACTGAAGCTTTCTTT. Protein: CPSSLTQNTEAFF.

As to this clonotype: Sequence at one end of the junction differs from germline and may be a read error. The chain combines TRBV4-1 with TRBJ2-7; D not certain. The CDR3 length is 16 residues. CDR1 and CDR2 (germline): MGHRA, YSYEKL. Here the CDR3 reads CASSQYAFNPVYGQYF. In DNA form, the CDR3 reads TGCGCCAGCAGCCAATATGCTTTCAACCCAGTCTACGGGCAGTACTTC.